The present T cell receptor (beta chain) was sequenced within a study of blood T cells in healthy people across ages. Donors were systemically healthy Caucasian individuals from Russia aged roughly 6 to 100 years. Researchers isolated at least 7 million PBMCs per sample. Study results and caveats: The recorded TCR beta diversity per million T cells decreased in a roughly linear manner with age.

The germline V gene has CDR1 DFQATT and CDR2 SNEGSKA (reference sequence). This CDR3 is built from 15 residues. The V end lost 1 base, the J end lost 4 bases, and 15 bases lay between the germline ends. A second PCR of about 7 to 12 cycles used a sample-barcoded 5' primer and a J-beta primer mix. TCRdb ran MiXCR on the 5' RACE reads and lists one entry per CDR3 protein. The sample carries 1.5 million to 2 million distinct CDR3 sequences, about 49% recorded once. In the case of this clonotype: Its specificity is not known.

The sequencing sample was made of blood. The sequence was obtained from a woman in her 40s in good health. V gene TRBV20-1 combines with J gene TRBJ2-3; D tentatively reads TRBD1 or TRBD2 (5 bases each). The CDR3 nucleotides are TGCAGTGCTAGAGCCCCAGCAGGGAGTGCAGATACGCAGTATTTT. It yields the protein CSARAPAGSADTQYF.